The entry below gives a single T cell receptor beta chain sequence along with its context. These data come from a study of technical replicates of blood from a handful of donors. The method was immunoSEQ multiplex PCR; TCRdb's version includes in-frame clones alone and lacks a portion of them. The sample has about 70,000 clones; approximately 92% are singletons. Germline values: CDR1 SGHNT, CDR2 YENEEA. The V gene lost 2 bases and the J gene lost 3 bases, with 11 bases spanning the gap. This CDR3 has 14 residues. The receptor comes from a human donor in good health. The chain recombines TRBV11-3 with TRBJ2-7; maybe TRBD2 (6 bases). Sequencing used T cells isolated from PBMCs. The CDR3 here is CASSLYLANYEQYF. The CDR3 DNA reads TGTGCCAGCAGCTTATATCTAGCGAACTACGAGCAGTACTTC.